The 27 T cell receptor beta chains below all came from one sample that was sequenced in a study of shared clonotypes between healthy human individuals. Libraries were prepared by immunoSEQ multiplex PCR; TCRdb keeps only in-frame clonotypes and omits some of them. The sample lists roughly 320,000 clones; around 87% were seen once. Sequenced material: memory CD8+ T cells sorted from blood. Subset described: CD45RO+ cells pooled with CCR7-negative TemRA cells. The receptors here all came from a man between 18 and 35 years old in good health.

The chain has TRBV15 and TRBJ1-6, with 7 nucleotides matching TRBD1. Germline V gene data show CDR1 as LNHNV and CDR2 as YYDKDF (reference sequence). V gave up 7 bases and J gave up 8 bases; unmatched junction bases: 8. The CDR3 contains 14 residues. This CDR3 is CATTTGEGYSPLHF. The DNA of the CDR3 is TGTGCCACCACTACAGGGGAGGGATATTCACCCCTCCACTTT.

This clone was found a few times. This rearrangement joins TRBV11-2 to TRBJ2-7; no firm D call. The germline V and J ends were trimmed by 0 bases and 2 bases, with 11 bases remaining between them. The length of the CDR3 is 15 residues. Germline V gives CDR1 SGHAT, CDR2 FQNNGV. CDR3 nucleotides: TGTGCCAGCAGCTTAGACCTGGGTCTCACCTACGAGCAGTACTTC. Protein sequence: CASSLDLGLTYEQYF.

This chain uses TRBV13 with TRBJ1-2; perhaps TRBD1 as D (6 bases). The germline V and J ends were trimmed by 4 bases and 4 bases, with 22 bases remaining between them. The germline V gene has CDR1 PRHDT and CDR2 FYEKMQ (reference sequence). The CDR3 contains 17 residues. CDR3 region: CASSSDSGLGHIYGYTF. The DNA for the CDR3 is TGTGCCAGCAGCTCCGATTCCGGATTGGGACACATCTATGGCTACACCTTC.

The rearrangement links TRBV28 to TRBJ2-7, with no clear D. V gave up 1 base and J gave up 0 bases, with 7 bases separating them. The CDR3 consists of 14 residues. Germline assignment: CDR1 MDHEN and CDR2 SYDVKM. The CDR3 sequence: CASSLLETSYEQYF. The CDR3 bases are TGTGCCAGCAGTTTATTGGAGACCTCCTACGAGCAGTACTTC.

The count of this clone is one. This is likely an artifact of a read error, given a far larger clone one base away. The chain links TRBV13 to TRBJ2-1; 7 nucleotides agree with TRBD2. Losses at the gene ends were 0 bases for V and 7 bases for J; bases not matched to a gene: 9. Germline lookup yields CDR1 PRHDT and CDR2 FYEKMQ (reference sequence). This CDR3 is built from 16 residues. CDR3 residues: CASSLGRGPAGNEQFF. The CDR3 bases are TGTGCCAGCAGCTTAGGCCGAGGTCCAGCGGGAAATGAGCAGTTCTTC.

CDR3 nucleotides: TGTGCCAGCAGCTTAATCCTATCGCGGGAGGCATCCTACAATGAGCAGTTCTTC. Translation: CASSLILSREASYNEQFF. The V call is TRBV7-6, the J call TRBJ2-1; 8 positions agree with TRBD2. The CDR3 has 18 amino acids. Germline V gives CDR1 SGHVS, CDR2 FNYEAQ. The V and J ends lost 2 bases and 1 base, in that order; junction bases with no gene match: 10. The whole variable domain, remainder taken from reference TRBV7-6 and TRBJ2-1, is GAGVSQSPRYKVTKRGQDVALRCDPISGHVSLYWYRQALGQGPEFLTYFNYEAQQDKSGLPNDRFSAERPEGSISTLTIQRTEQRDSAMYRCASSLILSREASYNEQFFGPGTRLTVL.

This clone was seen a single time. The limits of the CDR3 on the DNA are not certain, so only TCRdb's listed CDR3 is given. The chain has TRBV27 and TRBJ1-6; the table's D call of TRBD1 was not tested on the DNA. The CDR3 has 15 residues if both end residues are counted. CDR1 and CDR2 (germline): MNHEY, SMNVEV (reference sequence). The CDR3 sequence: CASSSSTGGNSPLHF.

The chain couples TRBV2 to TRBJ2-2; 14 bases fit TRBD2. The V gene end was trimmed by 10 bases and the J gene end by 1 base; junction bases not matched to a gene: 5. Per germline, CDR1 SNHLY and CDR2 FYNNEI. The CDR3 sequence is 16 residues long. The DNA for the CDR3 is TGTGCCATTGATGGGACTAGCGGGAGGAACACCGGGGAGCTGTTTTTT. Its protein is CAIDGTSGRNTGELFF.

The chain combines TRBV27 with TRBJ2-5; TRBD1 matches at 10 bases. Germline V lookup: CDR1 MNHEY, CDR2 SMNVEV (reference sequence). There are 14 residues in the CDR3. Unmatched junction bases numbered 3, after V lost 5 bases and J lost 3 bases. DNA of the CDR3: TGTGCCAGCAGTAGACAGGGGGCGGAAGAGACCCAGTACTTC. Its translation is CASSRQGAEETQYF.

The chain combines TRBV15 with TRBJ2-7; 7 bases map to TRBD1. Per the germline V gene, CDR1 is LNHNV and CDR2 is YYDKDF (reference sequence). This CDR3 comprises 14 residues. The J segment lost 1 base and the V segment lost 4 bases, leaving 4 bases of the junction unmatched. CDR3 amino acids: CATSTRTGSYEQYF. The CDR3, as DNA: TGTGCCACCAGCACGAGGACAGGTTCCTACGAGCAGTACTTC.

The rearrangement uses TRBV19 and TRBJ1-2; 7 positions match TRBD1. CDR1 LNHDA and CDR2 SQIVND come from the germline V gene (reference sequence). V shed 3 bases, J shed 4 bases, and the junction held 14 bases outside the gene matches. The CDR3 runs 17 residues. The CDR3 nucleotides are TGTGCCAGTAGTATCAACAGGGGCCAGGAAAGGAGCTATGGCTACACCTTC. It encodes CASSINRGQERSYGYTF.

This clone was observed a handful of times. This chain links TRBV7-9 with TRBJ2-1; 8 bases map to TRBD1. CDR3 length: 13 amino acids. V lost 7 bases, J lost 9 bases, and 8 bases stayed unmatched. Germline V gives CDR1 SEHNR, CDR2 FQNEAQ (reference sequence). This chain's CDR3 is CASMANTGGEQFF. As DNA, the CDR3 is TGTGCCAGCATGGCCAATACAGGGGGTGAGCAGTTCTTC.

The chain uses TRBV27 and TRBJ2-7, with 7 bases fitting TRBD1. Germline CDR1 MNHEY, CDR2 SMNVEV (reference sequence). The CDR3 covers 14 residues. The ends lost 6 bases at V and 2 bases at J; junction bases unmatched: 7. In DNA, the CDR3 is TGTGCCAGCAGCGCTCGACAGGGAGCCTACGAGCAGTACTTC. This translates into CASSARQGAYEQYF.

This chain connects TRBV28 to TRBJ1-5; 9 bases are a match to TRBD1. V shed 3 bases, J shed 6 bases, and the junction held 6 bases outside the gene matches. Germline V CDR1 and CDR2: MDHEN, SYDVKM. The CDR3 extends over 15 amino acids. CDR3 nucleotide sequence: TGTGCCAGCAGTTTCCGATACAGGGGGCGTCAGCCCCAGCATTTT. Protein product: CASSFRYRGRQPQHF.

This clone is medium-sized by share. The chain recombines TRBV14 with TRBJ2-7; no reliable D call. Germline CDR1 reads SGHDN; CDR2 reads FVKESK. The CDR3 runs 14 residues. V lost 1 base and J 2 bases, leaving 9 bases between the germline ends. This chain's CDR3 is CASSQALWAYEQYF. For the CDR3, the DNA is TGTGCCAGCAGCCAAGCCCTCTGGGCCTACGAGCAGTACTTC.

A remark on this clone: Different DNA sequences within this sample yield the same CDR3. The chain uses TRBV13 and TRBJ1-6; 8 bases map to TRBD1. The CDR3 has 16 residues. V dropped 5 bases and J dropped 1; count of bases not matched to a gene: 4. Germline V gene sequence: CDR1 PRHDT, CDR2 FYEKMQ (reference sequence). The CDR3 DNA reads TGTGCCAGCAGCCCCCAGGGGGCATCCTATAATTCACCCCTCCACTTT. As protein: CASSPQGASYNSPLHF.

The chain links TRBV25-1 to TRBJ1-2; maybe TRBD1 (5 bases). With 0 bases removed from V and 7 bases from J, the gap between germline ends came to 18 bases. CDR1 MGHDK and CDR2 SYGVNS come from the germline V gene. The CDR3 is made up of 16 amino acids. CDR3 DNA: TGTGCCAGCAGTGAATATGGGGGGAGCTTAATGAGTGGCTACACCTTC. Protein sequence: CASSEYGGSLMSGYTF.

The chain is built from TRBV9 and TRBJ1-4; D not resolved. CDR3 length: 15 residues. Looked up from germline, CDR1 is SGDLS and CDR2 is YYNGEE. Trimming took off 4 bases at V and 4 bases at J, with 14 bases between the two ends. The CDR3 nucleotides read TGTGCCAGCAGCATCTACGACGGCGTTAATGAAAAACTGTTTTTT. Translated, it gives CASSIYDGVNEKLFF.

This chain uses TRBV6-5 with TRBJ2-7, with D maybe TRBD2 (6 bases). The CDR3 has 14 residues. Trimming cost V 6 bases and J 4 bases, with 16 bases left between them. The germline V gene encodes CDR1 MNHEY and CDR2 SVGAGI. The CDR3 region is CASRVMEGRYEQYF. The CDR3 nucleotides are TGTGCCAGCAGAGTTATGGAGGGGCGTTACGAGCAGTACTTC.

Here the CDR3 reads CASSPWGGEYEQYF. The CDR3 DNA is TGTGCCAGCAGTCCCTGGGGAGGGGAGTACGAGCAGTACTTC. This chain connects TRBV6-6 to TRBJ2-7; the match to TRBD2 covers 7 bases. V lost 5 bases to trimming and J lost 4 bases; unmatched junction nucleotides: 8. There are 14 residues in the CDR3. CDR1 MNHNY and CDR2 SVGAGI come from the germline V gene (reference sequence).

The J gene is TRBJ2-1, the V gene TRBV4-3, with a tentative D call TRBD2 (5 bases). This CDR3 is 18 amino acids long. CDR1 and CDR2 from the germline V gene are LGHNA and YSLEER. The V gene lost 0 bases and the J gene lost 1 base, with 16 bases spanning the gap. CDR3 in amino acids: CASSQDPGVGVSYNEQFF. DNA for the CDR3: TGCGCCAGCAGCCAAGATCCAGGCGTGGGAGTTTCCTACAATGAGCAGTTCTTC.

V is TRBV4-1 and J is TRBJ2-7; 7 positions agree with TRBD2. Unmatched junction bases numbered 12, after V lost 0 bases and J lost 1 base. Germline lookup yields CDR1 MGHRA and CDR2 YSYEKL. The CDR3 runs to 18 residues. The CDR3 coding sequence is TGCGCCAGCAGCCAAGATGGAACGGGAGGTCACCTTTCCTACGAGCAGTACTTC. Translation: CASSQDGTGGHLSYEQYF.

The CDR3, as DNA: TGCGCCAGCAGCCAAGATAGCGGGAGCAACTACGAGCAGTACTTC. As protein: CASSQDSGSNYEQYF. The chain combines TRBV4-3 with TRBJ2-7; 9 bases map to TRBD2. From germline, CDR1 is LGHNA and CDR2 YSLEER. The CDR3 loop spans 15 amino acids. The V gene end was trimmed by 0 bases and the J gene end by 3 bases; junction bases not matched to a gene: 3.

The genes are TRBV4-2 and TRBJ1-4, with D hard to call. CDR1 and CDR2 (germline): LGHNA, YNFKEQ. Trimming took off 4 bases at V and 7 bases at J, with 10 bases between the two ends. The CDR3 contains 13 residues. This CDR3 reads CASSPPLGEKLFF. In DNA, the CDR3 is TGTGCCAGCAGCCCACCGCTAGGTGAAAAACTGTTTTTT.

V is TRBV10-2 and J is TRBJ2-7; no reliable D call. There are 10 residues in the CDR3. Per germline, CDR1 WSHSY and CDR2 SAAADI. Trimming shortened V by 4 bases and J by 7 bases, and 5 bases separated the two germline ends. DNA of the CDR3: TGCGCCAGCAGTGGGGCGGAGCAGTACTTC. This codes for CASSGAEQYF.

This clone has only one observation. The rearrangement links TRBV4-2 to TRBJ1-3; D gene ambiguous. This CDR3 has 15 residues. With 1 base removed from V and 4 bases from J, the gap between germline ends came to 11 bases. CDR1 is LGHNA, CDR2 YNFKEQ, per germline. The CDR3 loop is CASSQVWGSGNTIYF. CDR3 in DNA: TGTGCCAGCAGCCAAGTGTGGGGATCCGGAAACACCATATATTTT.

With respect to this clone: Different DNA sequences within this sample yield the same CDR3. This chain joins TRBV4-1 and TRBJ2-7; 9 bases fit TRBD1. Trimming cost V 3 bases and J 2 bases; bases outside gene matches: 2. Germline assignment: CDR1 MGHRA and CDR2 YSYEKL. The CDR3 runs to 14 residues. CDR3 nucleotides: TGCGCCAGCAGCCAGGGACAGGGAACCTACGAGCAGTACTTC. This codes for CASSQGQGTYEQYF.